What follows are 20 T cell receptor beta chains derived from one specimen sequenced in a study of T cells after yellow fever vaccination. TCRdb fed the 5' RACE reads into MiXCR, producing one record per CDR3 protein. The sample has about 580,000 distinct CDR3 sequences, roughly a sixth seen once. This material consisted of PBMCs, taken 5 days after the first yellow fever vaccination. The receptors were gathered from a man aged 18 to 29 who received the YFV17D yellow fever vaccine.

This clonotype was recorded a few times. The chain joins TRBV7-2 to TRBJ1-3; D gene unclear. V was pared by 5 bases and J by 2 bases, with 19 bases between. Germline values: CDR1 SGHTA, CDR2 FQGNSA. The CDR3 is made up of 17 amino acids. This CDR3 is CASSLSTTAWTGNTIYF. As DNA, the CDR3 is TGTGCCAGCAGCCTATCGACGACGGCCTGGACTGGAAACACCATATATTTT.

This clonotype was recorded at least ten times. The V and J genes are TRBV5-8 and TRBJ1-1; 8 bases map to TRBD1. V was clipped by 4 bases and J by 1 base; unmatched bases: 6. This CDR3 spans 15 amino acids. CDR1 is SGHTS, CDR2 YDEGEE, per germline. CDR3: CASSLTQGANTEAFF. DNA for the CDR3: TGTGCCAGCAGCCTTACGCAGGGGGCGAACACTGAAGCTTTCTTT.

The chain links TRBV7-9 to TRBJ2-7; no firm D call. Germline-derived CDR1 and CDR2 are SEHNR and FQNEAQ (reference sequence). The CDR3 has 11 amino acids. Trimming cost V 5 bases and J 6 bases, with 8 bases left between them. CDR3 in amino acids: CASSPAVEQYF. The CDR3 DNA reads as TGTGCCAGCAGCCCGGCAGTCGAGCAGTACTTC.

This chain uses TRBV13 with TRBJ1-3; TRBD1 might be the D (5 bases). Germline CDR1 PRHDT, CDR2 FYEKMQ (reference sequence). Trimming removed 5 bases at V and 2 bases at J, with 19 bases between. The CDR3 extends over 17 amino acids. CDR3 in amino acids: CASSPGPTLGPGNTIYF. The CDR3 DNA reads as TGTGCCAGCAGCCCCGGACCGACCCTGGGGCCTGGAAACACCATATATTTT. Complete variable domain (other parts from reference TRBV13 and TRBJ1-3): AAGVIQSPRHLIKEKRETATLKCYPIPRHDTVYWYQQGPGQDPQFLISFYEKMQSDKGSIPDRFSAQQFSDYHSELNMSSLELGDSALYFCASSPGPTLGPGNTIYFGEGSWLTVV.

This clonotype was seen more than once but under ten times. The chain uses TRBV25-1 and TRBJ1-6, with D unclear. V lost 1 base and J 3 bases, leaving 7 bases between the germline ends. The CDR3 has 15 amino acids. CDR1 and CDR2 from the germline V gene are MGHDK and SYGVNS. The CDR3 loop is CASSESGLYNSPLHF. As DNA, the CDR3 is TGTGCCAGCAGTGAATCTGGACTCTATAATTCACCCCTCCACTTT.

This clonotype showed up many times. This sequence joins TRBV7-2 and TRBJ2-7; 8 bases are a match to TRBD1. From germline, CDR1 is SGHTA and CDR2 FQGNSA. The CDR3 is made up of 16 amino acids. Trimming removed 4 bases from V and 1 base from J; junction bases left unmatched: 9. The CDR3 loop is CASSSPDREFSYEQYF. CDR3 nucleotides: TGTGCCAGCAGCTCCCCGGACAGGGAATTTTCCTACGAGCAGTACTTC.

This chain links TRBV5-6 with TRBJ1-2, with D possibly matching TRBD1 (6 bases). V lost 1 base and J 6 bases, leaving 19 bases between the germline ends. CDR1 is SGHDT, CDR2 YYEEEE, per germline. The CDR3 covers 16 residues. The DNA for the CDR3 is TGTGCCAGCAGCTTGCCGACAGGCCCGAACGGTGATGGCTACACCTTC. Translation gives CASSLPTGPNGDGYTF.

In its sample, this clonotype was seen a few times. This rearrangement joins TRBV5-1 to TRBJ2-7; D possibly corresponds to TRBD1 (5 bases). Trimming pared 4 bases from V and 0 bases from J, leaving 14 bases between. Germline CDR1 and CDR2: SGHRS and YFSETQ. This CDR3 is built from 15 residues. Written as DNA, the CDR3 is TGCGCCAGCAGCCCCGTGGGGCGTTACTCCTACGAGCAGTACTTC. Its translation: CASSPVGRYSYEQYF.

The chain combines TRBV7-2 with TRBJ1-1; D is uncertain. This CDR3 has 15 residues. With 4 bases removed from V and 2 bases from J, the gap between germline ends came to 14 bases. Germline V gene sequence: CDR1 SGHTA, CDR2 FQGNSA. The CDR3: CASSYQAQRNTEAFF. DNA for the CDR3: TGTGCCAGCAGCTACCAGGCCCAGCGTAACACTGAAGCTTTCTTT.

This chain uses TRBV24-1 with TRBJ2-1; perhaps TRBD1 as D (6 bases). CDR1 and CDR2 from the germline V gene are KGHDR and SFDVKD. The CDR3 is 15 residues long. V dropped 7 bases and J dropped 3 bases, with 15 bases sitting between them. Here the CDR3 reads CATSSPTGIYNEQFF. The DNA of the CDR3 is TGTGCCACCAGCTCTCCAACAGGGATCTACAATGAGCAGTTCTTC.

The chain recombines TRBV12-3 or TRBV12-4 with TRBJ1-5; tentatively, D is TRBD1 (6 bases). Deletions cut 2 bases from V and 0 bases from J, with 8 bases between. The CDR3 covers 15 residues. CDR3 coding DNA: TGTGCCAGCAGTTTACGGGGGCTTAGCAATCAGCCCCAGCATTTT. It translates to CASSLRGLSNQPQHF.

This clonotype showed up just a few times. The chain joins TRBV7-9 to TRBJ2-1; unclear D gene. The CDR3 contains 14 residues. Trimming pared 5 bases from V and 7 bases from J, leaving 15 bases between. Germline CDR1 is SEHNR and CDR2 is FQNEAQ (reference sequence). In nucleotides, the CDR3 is TGTGCCAGCAGCCCCCCCCTCGCCTGGAATGAGCAGTTCTTC. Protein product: CASSPPLAWNEQFF.

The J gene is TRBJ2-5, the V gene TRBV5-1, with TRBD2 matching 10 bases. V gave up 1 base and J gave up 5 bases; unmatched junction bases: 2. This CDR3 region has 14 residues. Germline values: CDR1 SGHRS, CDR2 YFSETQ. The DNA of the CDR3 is TGCGCCAGCAGCTTGCAGACTAGCGGGGAGACCCAGTACTTC. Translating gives CASSLQTSGETQYF.

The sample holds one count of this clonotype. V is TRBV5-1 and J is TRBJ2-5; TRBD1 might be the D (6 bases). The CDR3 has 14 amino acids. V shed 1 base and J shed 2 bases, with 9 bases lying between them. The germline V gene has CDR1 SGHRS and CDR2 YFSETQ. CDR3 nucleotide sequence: TGCGCCAGCAGCTTGCGACAGGTACAAGAGACCCAGTACTTC. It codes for CASSLRQVQETQYF.

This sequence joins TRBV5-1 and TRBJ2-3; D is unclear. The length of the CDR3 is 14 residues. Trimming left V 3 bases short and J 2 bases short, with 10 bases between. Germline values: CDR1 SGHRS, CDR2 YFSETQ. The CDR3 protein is CASSSQPHTDTQYF. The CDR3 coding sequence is TGCGCCAGCAGCTCCCAACCCCACACAGATACGCAGTATTTT.

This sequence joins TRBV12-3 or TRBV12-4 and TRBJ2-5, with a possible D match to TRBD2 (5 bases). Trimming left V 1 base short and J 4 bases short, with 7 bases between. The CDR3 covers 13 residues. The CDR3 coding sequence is TGTGCCAGCAGTTTAGTTGAGGGAGAGACCCAGTACTTC. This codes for CASSLVEGETQYF.

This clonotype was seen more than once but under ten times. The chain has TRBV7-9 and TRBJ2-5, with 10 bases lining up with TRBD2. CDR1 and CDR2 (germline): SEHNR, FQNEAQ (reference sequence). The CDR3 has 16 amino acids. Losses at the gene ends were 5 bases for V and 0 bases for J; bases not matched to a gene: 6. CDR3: CASSPGTSAYQETQYF. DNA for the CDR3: TGTGCCAGCAGCCCCGGGACTAGCGCGTACCAAGAGACCCAGTACTTC.

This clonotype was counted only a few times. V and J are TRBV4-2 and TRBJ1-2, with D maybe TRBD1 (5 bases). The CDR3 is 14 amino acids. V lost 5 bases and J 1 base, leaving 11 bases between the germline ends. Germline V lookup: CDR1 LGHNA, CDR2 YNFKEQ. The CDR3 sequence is CASSSGTDNYGYTF. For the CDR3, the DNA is TGTGCCAGCAGCTCCGGGACGGATAACTATGGCTACACCTTC.

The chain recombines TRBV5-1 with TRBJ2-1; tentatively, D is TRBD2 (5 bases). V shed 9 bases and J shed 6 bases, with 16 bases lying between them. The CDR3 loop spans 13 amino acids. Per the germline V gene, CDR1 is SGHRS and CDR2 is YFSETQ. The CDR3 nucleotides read TGCGCCACGGGCCTAGCCCTTGGCAATGAGCAGTTCTTC. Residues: CATGLALGNEQFF.

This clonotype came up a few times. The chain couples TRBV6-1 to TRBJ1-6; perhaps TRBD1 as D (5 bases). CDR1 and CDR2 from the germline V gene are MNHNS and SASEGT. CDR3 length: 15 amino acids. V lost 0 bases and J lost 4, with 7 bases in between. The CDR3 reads CASSEAGRYNSPLHF. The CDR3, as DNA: TGTGCCAGCAGTGAAGCGGGACGGTATAATTCACCCCTCCACTTT.